This is a list of T cell receptor beta chains from one sample in a study of cytomegalovirus exposure and HLA in healthy donors. TCRdb keeps only in-frame clones here, not all; method: immunoSEQ multiplex PCR. The data contain 100,000 to 120,000 clones, approximately 82% of them singletons. The sample taken for sequencing was PBMCs. The origin of the receptors is a man aged 25 to 40 in good health and CMV-seropositive. The CDR3 runs from the conserved cysteine through the conserved F or W. The D gene is left open where the match is weak.

d_gene,v_gene,CDR3aa
-,TRBV28,CASSSGLGTGPTDTQYF
-,TRBV27,CASSLRGSYGYTF
TRBD1,TRBV28,CASSLTGVGSQPQHF
TRBD1,TRBV5-4,CASSLWTGDSPLHF
TRBD1,TRBV5-1,CASSLAWTGAAKNIQYF
-,TRBV28,CASSFGQYRVYEQYF
TRBD1,TRBV28,CASSIGQGAIGYGYTF
-,TRBV6-5,CASSGRAGETQYF
TRBD1,TRBV18,CASSPSGTGGEQYF
-,TRBV6-5,CASSNDRIQETQYF
-,TRBV9,CASSVRGDGTYEQYF
-,TRBV27,CASSLFQGQETQYF
-,TRBV4-3,CASSQSTQGRGGQPQHF
TRBD1,TRBV7-9,CASSPTGQVGETEKLFF
-,TRBV6-5,CASSYSWPSNEKLFF
TRBD2,TRBV7-2,CASSRGLATSYEQYF
TRBD2,TRBV23-1,CASSQLLAGASGGTQYF
-,TRBV4-1,CASSQGALSSGNTIYF
TRBD1,TRBV7-9,CASSPTGGGADTEAFF
TRBD2,TRBV5-6,CASSLGLAGELYEQCF
-,TRBV27,CASRLGGGYTF
TRBD2,TRBV14,CASSPYAGGAGVETQYF
-,TRBV4-3,CASSQDQAGFNYGYTF
-,TRBV7-8,CASSFREIQETQYF
-,TRBV5-6,CASSLGRGRGRMNTGELFF
TRBD2,TRBV2,CASRRTSGGAGDTQYF